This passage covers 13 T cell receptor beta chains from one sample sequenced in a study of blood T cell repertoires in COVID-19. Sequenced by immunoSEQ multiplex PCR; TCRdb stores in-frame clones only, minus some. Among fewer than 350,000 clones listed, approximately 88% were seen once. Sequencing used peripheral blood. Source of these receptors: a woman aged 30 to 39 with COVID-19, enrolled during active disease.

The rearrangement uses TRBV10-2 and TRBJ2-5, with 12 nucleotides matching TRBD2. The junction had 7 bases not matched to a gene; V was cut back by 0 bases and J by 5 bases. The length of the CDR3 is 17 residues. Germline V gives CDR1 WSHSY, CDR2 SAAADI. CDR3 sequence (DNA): TGCGCCAGCAGTGAGTCGACACTAGCGGGAGGTCTGGAGACCCAGTACTTC. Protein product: CASSESTLAGGLETQYF.

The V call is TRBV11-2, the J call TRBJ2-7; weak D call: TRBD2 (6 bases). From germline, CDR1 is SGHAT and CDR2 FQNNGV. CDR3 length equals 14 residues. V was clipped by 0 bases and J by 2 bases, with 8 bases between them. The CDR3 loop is CASSLDRTTYEQYV. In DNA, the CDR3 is TGTGCCAGCAGCTTAGATAGGACTACCTACGAGCAGTACGTC.

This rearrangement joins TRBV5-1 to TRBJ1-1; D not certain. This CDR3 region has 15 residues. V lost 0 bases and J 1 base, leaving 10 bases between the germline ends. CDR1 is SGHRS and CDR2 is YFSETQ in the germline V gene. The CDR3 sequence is CASSLVAGWNTEAFF. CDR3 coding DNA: TGCGCCAGCAGCTTGGTCGCGGGTTGGAACACTGAAGCTTTCTTT.

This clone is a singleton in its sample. The CDR3 nucleotides read TGTGCCAGTACCCCATGGGGGGGTGGCAATCAGCCCCAGCATTTT. Translating gives CASTPWGGGNQPQHF. The J gene is TRBJ1-5, the V gene TRBV19, with D maybe TRBD1 (5 bases). V lost 7 bases, J lost 2 bases, and 15 bases lay in between. Per the germline V gene, CDR1 is LNHDA and CDR2 is SQIVND (reference sequence). This CDR3 comprises 15 residues. The complete variable domain, with remaining parts taken from reference TRBV19 and TRBJ1-5, reads DGGITQSPKYLFRKEGQNVTLSCEQNLNHDAMYWYRQDPGQGLRLIYYSQIVNDFQKGDIAEGYSVSREKKESFPLTVTSAQKNPTAFYLCASTPWGGGNQPQHFGDGTRLSIL.

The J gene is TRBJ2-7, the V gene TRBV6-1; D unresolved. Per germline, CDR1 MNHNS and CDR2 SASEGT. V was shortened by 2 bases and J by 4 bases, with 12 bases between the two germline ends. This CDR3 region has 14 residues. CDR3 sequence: CASSELSGYYEQYV. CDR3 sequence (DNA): TGTGCCAGCAGTGAATTGTCAGGATATTACGAGCAGTACGTC.

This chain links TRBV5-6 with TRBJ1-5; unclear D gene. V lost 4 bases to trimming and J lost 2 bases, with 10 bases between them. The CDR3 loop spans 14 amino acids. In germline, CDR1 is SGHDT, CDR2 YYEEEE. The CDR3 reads CASSDSGGNQPQHF. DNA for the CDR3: TGTGCCAGCAGCGACTCCGGAGGCAATCAGCCCCAGCATTTT. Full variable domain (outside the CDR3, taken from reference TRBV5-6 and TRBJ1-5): DAGVTQSPTHLIKTRGQQVTLRCSPKSGHDTVSWYQQALGQGPQFIFQYYEEEERQRGNFPDRFSGHQFPNYSSELNVNALLLGDSALYLCASSDSGGNQPQHFGDGTRLSIL.

CDR3 bases: TGTGCCAGCAGCCCACTCGCCCGGGCGGGGGCGCAGTATTTT. Protein sequence: CASSPLARAGAQYF. The J gene is TRBJ2-3, the V gene TRBV7-8, with 7 bases fitting TRBD2. Germline-derived CDR1 and CDR2 are SGHVS and FQNEAQ. V shed 5 bases and J 10 bases; nucleotides not matched to a gene: 12. CDR3 length: 14 amino acids.

Here the CDR3 reads CASSASGGTDTQYF. In nucleotides, the CDR3 is TGTGCCAGCAGTGCTAGCGGGGGCACAGATACGCAGTATTTT. The V call is TRBV2, the J call TRBJ2-3; the match to TRBD2 covers 9 bases. This CDR3 spans 14 amino acids. CDR1 and CDR2 from the germline V gene are SNHLY and FYNNEI. V lost 4 bases, J lost 1 base, and 0 bases stayed unmatched.

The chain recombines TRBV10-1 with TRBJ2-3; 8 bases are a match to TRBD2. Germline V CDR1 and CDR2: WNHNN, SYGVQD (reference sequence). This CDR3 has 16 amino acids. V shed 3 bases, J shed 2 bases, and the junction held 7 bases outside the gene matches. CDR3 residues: CASSEVAGRDTDTQYF. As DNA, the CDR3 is TGCGCCAGCAGTGAAGTAGCGGGGCGGGACACAGATACGCAGTATTTT.

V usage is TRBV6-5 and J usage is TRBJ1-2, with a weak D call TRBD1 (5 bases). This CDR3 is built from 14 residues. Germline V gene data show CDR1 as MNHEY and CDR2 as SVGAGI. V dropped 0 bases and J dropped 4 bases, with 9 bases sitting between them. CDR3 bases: TGTGCCAGCAGTTACTCGGCAGGGCGCTATGGCTACACCTTC. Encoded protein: CASSYSAGRYGYTF.

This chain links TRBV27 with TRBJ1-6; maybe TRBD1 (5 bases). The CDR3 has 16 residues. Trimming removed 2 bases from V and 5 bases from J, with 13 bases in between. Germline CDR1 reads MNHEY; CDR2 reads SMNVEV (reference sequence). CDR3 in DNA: TGTGCCAGCAGTTTAATGGGTGGGACTAATAATTCACCCCTCCACTTT. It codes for CASSLMGGTNNSPLHF.

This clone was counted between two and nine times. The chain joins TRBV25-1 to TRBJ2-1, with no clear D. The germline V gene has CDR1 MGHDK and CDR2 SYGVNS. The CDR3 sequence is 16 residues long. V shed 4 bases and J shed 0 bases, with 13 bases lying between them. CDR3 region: CASSGWSSLSYNEQFF. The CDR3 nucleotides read TGTGCCAGCAGTGGATGGAGCTCCCTCTCCTACAATGAGCAGTTCTTC.

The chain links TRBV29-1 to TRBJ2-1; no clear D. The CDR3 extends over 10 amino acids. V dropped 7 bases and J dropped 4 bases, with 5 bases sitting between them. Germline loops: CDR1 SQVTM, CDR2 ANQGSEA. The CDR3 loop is CSGRYNEQFF. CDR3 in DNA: TGCAGCGGCAGATACAATGAGCAGTTCTTC.